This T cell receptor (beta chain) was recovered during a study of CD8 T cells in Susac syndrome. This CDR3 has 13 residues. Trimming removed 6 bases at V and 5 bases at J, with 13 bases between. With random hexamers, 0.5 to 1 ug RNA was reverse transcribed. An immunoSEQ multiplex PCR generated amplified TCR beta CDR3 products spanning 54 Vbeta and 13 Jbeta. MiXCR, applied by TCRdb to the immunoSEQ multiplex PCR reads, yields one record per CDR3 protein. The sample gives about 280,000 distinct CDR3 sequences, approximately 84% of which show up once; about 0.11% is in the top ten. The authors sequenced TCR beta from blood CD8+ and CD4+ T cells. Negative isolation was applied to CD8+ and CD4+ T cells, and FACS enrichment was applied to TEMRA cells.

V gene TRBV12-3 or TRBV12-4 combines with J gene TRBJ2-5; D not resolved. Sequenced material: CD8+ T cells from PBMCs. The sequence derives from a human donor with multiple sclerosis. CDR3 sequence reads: CASSIRIRETQYF. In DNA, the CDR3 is TGTGCCAGCAGCATCCGGATCCGGGAGACCCAGTACTTC.